The sample holds a few counts of the clone carrying this TCR beta chain. Assay used: immunoSEQ multiplex PCR; TCRdb lists only in-frame clones, some missing. Of about 62,000 clones listed, approximately 94% are singletons. CDR1 is SQVTM, CDR2 ANQGSEA, per germline. The CDR3 spans 13 residues. V lost 4 bases and J lost 5, with 12 bases in between. The data originate from a study of preoperative IRX-2 immunotherapy in early breast cancer. Treatment: preoperative locoregional IRX-2 cytokine immunotherapy. Patients received preoperative, locoregional IRX-2 cytokine immunotherapy in a phase Ib study. The chain uses TRBV29-1 and TRBJ1-5; D is undetermined. This receptor was taken from a human donor with breast cancer. The sample was gathered from a patient treated with IRX-2 immunotherapy. CDR3: CSVGSGVDQPQHF. The CDR3, as DNA: TGCAGCGTTGGGTCCGGGGTGGATCAGCCCCAGCATTTT. The complete variable domain, with remaining parts taken from reference TRBV29-1 and TRBJ1-5, reads SAVISQKPSRDICQRGTSLTIQCQVDSQVTMMFWYRQQPGQSLTLIATANQGSEATYESGFVIDKFPISRPNLTFSTLTVSNMSPEDSSIYLCSVGSGVDQPQHFGDGTRLSIL.